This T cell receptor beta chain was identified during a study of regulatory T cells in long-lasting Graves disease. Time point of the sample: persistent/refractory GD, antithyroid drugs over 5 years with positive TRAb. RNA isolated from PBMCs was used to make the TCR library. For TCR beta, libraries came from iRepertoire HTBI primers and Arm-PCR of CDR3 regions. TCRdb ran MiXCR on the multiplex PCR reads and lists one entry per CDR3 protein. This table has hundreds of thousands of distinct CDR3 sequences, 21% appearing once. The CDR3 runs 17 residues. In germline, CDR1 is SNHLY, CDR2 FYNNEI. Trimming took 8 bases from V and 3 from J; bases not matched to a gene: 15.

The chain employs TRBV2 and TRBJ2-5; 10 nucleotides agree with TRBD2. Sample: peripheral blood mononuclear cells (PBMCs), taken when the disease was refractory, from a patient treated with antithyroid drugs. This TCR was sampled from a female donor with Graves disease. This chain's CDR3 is CASLGPSGRWGEETQYF. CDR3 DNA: TGTGCCAGCCTGGGGCCTAGCGGGAGATGGGGCGAAGAGACCCAGTACTTC.